This T cell receptor (beta chain) was sequenced for a study of T cell repertoires in cytomegalovirus infection. This clonotype was recorded a few times. What it recognizes is unknown. The CDR3 totals 15 residues. Germline V lookup: CDR1 SGHRS, CDR2 YFSETQ. J was trimmed by 4 bases and V by 0 bases; bases with no gene match: 4. Overall study results and limits: In two of eight donors, the top clonotype was HLA-C-restricted CMV-specific. Carriers of CMV plus the relevant HLA were identified by cumulative public TCR beta family frequency.

TCRdb re-called the reads through MiXCR, storing one row per CDR3 protein. The profile covers roughly 150,000 distinct CDR3 sequences, with about a fifth appearing a single time and 20% to 30% taken by the ten largest. The starting material was CD8+ T cells from cultured PBMCs, obtained from culture after CMV antigen stimulation. This receptor was taken from a human donor in good health (CMV status not recorded). Some clones in this sample may be carry-over from other donors' samples. The chain carries TRBV5-1 and TRBJ2-3; 8 bases match TRBD2. CDR3 coding DNA: TGCGCCAGCAGCTTGGATTTAGCGGGGCCAGATACGCAGTATTTT. It translates to CASSLDLAGPDTQYF.